This record covers a single T cell receptor beta chain. Its antigen is not known. Expressed TCRB transcripts were sequenced because the isolated RNA had all been reverse transcribed beforehand. Reads from naive, central memory and regulatory T cell samples averaged about 3.3 million. The table came from immunoSEQ multiplex PCR; TCRdb's copy has only in-frame clones and leaves some out. This sample carries roughly 150,000 clones, around 9.7% of them seen once, and the ten largest clones take about 0.75%. Every sorted population was more than 95% pure. Trimming took 4 bases from V and 6 from J, leaving 13 bases between them. Germline V gene data show CDR1 as SQVTM and CDR2 as ANQGSEA. CDR3 length: 12 residues. This specimen comes from a study of beta chain features in type 1 diabetes. General observations from the study: Possible PCR preference for shorter templates applied equally to patients and controls. Within each of all four CD4+ subsets, Type 1 diabetes patients had TCRB CDR3s that were moderately but significantly shorter.

The source of this sequence is a woman in her 30s with type 1 diabetes. Sequenced material: central memory CD4+ T cells from blood. The rearrangement joins TRBV29-1 to TRBJ2-7; D is uncertain. The CDR3 region has the DNA TGCAGCGTTGTTATCCCGGTTCTCGAGCAGTACTTC. Encoded protein: CSVVIPVLEQYF.